This T cell receptor beta chain originates from a study of shared clonotypes between healthy human individuals. About the research overall: Those who served as donors were a couple of women and three men between the ages of 18 and 49.

Naive CD8 cells lacked CD45RO and underwent positive selection for CCR7, leaving out terminally differentiated effector memory CD45RA+ cells. Study-level results: Limited genetic and exposure-history diversity came from having few donors. A handful of donors had approximately 4.6% of their naive CD4 clonotypes in common. It was the non-shared clonotypes that had lower generation probabilities than clonotypes shared by all four donors.

Assay used: immunoSEQ multiplex PCR; TCRdb lists only in-frame clones, some missing. The sample carries some 2 million clones, about 95% recorded once. Comment on this clone: Its target is unknown. Distinct nucleotide sequences in the sample also encode this CDR3.

CDR3 length: 15 amino acids. Germline V gives CDR1 MNHNS, CDR2 SASEGT. J lost 3 bases, V lost 6 bases, and 7 bases had no gene match. Sequencing was performed on naive CD8+ T cells sorted from blood. The source of this sequence is a man aged 18 to 35 in good health. The chain joins TRBV6-1 to TRBJ2-7, with TRBD1 identical over 11 bases. CDR3 DNA: TGTGCCAGCAGAACCGGGACAGGGGGGAGCTACGAGCAGTACTTC. Translated, it gives CASRTGTGGSYEQYF.